This TCR beta chain was recorded in a study of control samples from healthy donors and cancer patients. The CDR3 has 13 residues. The germline gives CDR1 LGHDT, CDR2 YNNKEL (reference sequence). V was pared by 0 bases and J by 6 bases, with 9 bases between. Method: immunoSEQ multiplex PCR; TCRdb's copy keeps in-frame clones and lacks some. The table has about 44,000 clones, 70% to 90% seen once. The TCR was taken from an older woman with lung cancer. Sequenced input: PBMCs. J is TRBJ2-7 and V is TRBV3-1 (or the pseudogene TRBV3-2), with no clear D. The CDR3 sequence: CASSQDLMGEQYF. In DNA form, the CDR3 reads TGTGCCAGCAGCCAAGATTTGATGGGCGAGCAGTACTTC.